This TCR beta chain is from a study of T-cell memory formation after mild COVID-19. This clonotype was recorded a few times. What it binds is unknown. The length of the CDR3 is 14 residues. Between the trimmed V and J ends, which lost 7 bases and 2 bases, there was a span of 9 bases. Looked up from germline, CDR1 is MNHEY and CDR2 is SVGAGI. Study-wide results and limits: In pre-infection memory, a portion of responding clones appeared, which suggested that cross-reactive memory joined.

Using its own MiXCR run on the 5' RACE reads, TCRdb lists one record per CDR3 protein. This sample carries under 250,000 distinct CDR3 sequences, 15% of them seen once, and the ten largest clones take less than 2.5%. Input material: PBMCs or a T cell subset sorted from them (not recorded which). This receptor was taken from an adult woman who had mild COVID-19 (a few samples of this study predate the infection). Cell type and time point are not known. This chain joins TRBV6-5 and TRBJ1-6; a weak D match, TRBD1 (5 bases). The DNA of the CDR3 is TGTGCCAGCACCGAGGGGCCCTATAATTCACCCCTCCACTTT. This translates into CASTEGPYNSPLHF.